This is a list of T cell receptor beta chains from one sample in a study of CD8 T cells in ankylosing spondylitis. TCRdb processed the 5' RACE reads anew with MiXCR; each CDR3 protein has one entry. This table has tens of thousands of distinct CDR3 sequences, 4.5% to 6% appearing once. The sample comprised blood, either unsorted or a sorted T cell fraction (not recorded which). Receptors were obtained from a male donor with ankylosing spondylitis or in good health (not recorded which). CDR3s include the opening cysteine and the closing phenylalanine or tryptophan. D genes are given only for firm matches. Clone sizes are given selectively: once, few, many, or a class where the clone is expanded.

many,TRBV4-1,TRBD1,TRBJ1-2,TGCGCCAGCAGCCCCTCCGGGACAGACCTATATGGCTACACCTTC,CASSPSGTDLYGYTF
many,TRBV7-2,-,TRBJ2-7,TGTGCCAGCAGCTTTGGACAGTTGGGGATCTACGAGCAGTACTTC,CASSFGQLGIYEQYF
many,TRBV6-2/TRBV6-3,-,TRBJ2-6,TGTGCCAGCAGTTACATAAGGGCCACTCTCTCTGGGGCCAACGTCCTGACTTTC,CASSYIRATLSGANVLTF
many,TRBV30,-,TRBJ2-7,TGTGCCTGGACCCTAGCAAGTCCTAACGAGCAGTACTTC,CAWTLASPNEQYF
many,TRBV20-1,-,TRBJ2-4,TGCAGTGCTATCCTGGGCCGGGGTAAAAACATTCAGTACTTC,CSAILGRGKNIQYF
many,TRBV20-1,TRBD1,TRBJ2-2,TGCAGTGCTCCTAGGGACAGCTTCGCGAACACCGGGGAGCTGTTTTTT,CSAPRDSFANTGELFF
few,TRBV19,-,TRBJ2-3,TGTGCCAGTGGCCTAGGGGTGGGGTCGACAGATACGCAGTATTTT,CASGLGVGSTDTQYF
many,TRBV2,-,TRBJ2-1,TGTGCCAGCAGTGAACAGGGGACCTACAATGAGCAGTTCTTC,CASSEQGTYNEQFF
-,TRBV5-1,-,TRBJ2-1,TGCGCCAGCAGCTCCATTTCGGGGGATGAGCAGTTCTTC,CASSSISGDEQFF
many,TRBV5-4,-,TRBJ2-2,TGTGCCAGCAGCTTAATAAAAGAGGGCGGGGAGCTGTTTTTT,CASSLIKEGGELFF
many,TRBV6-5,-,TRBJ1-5,TGTGCCAGCAGTTACCATCTCTCTTCGACAAGCAATCAGCCCCAGCATTTT,CASSYHLSSTSNQPQHF
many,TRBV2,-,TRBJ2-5,TGTGCCAGCATGAGTAGTCAAGAGACCCAGTACTTC,CASMSSQETQYF
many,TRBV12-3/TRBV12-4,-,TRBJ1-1,TGTGCCAGCAGCTCTCCAGGACAGCGCCTCATGAACACTGAAGCTTTCTTT,CASSSPGQRLMNTEAFF
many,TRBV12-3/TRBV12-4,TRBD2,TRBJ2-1,TGTGCCAGCAGTTTAGTAGCGGGAGAGGGAAATGAGCAGTTCTTC,CASSLVAGEGNEQFF
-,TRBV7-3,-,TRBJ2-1,TGTGCCAGCAGTGCCCACAGGGAAAATGGGCAGTTCTTC,CASSAHRENGQFF
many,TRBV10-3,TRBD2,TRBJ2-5,TGTGCCATCAGTGAGTCAGTAGCGGGAGTCGGAGAGACCCAGTACTTC,CAISESVAGVGETQYF
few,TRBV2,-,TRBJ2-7,TGTGCCAGCAGTGGAGGATTCTACGAGCAGTACTTC,CASSGGFYEQYF
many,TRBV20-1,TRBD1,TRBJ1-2,TGCAGTGGAAACAGGGGGCTGGGCTATGGCTACACCTTC,CSGNRGLGYGYTF
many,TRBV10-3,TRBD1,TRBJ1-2,TGTGCCATCAGACAGACAGGGGTTAACTATGGCTACACCTTC,CAIRQTGVNYGYTF
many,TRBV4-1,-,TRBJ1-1,TGCGCCAGCAGCACTACAGGGTCTTACACTGAAGCTTTCTTT,CASSTTGSYTEAFF
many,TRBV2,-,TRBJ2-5,TGTGCCAGCACCGGGACATCTTACCAAGAGACCCAGTACTTC,CASTGTSYQETQYF
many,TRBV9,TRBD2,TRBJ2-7,TGTGCCAGCAGCGTAGGTGGGACTATCACCTACGAGCAGTACTTC,CASSVGGTITYEQYF
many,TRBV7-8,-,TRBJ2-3,TGTGCCAGCAGCCCGGGAGCGGATACGCAGTATTTT,CASSPGADTQYF
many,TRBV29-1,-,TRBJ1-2,TGCAGCGTTGTAGCCGGGGACTATGGCTACACCTTC,CSVVAGDYGYTF
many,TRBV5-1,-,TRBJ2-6,TGCGCCAGCAGATCGACACAGGGCTACTCTGGGGCCAACGTCCTGACTTTC,CASRSTQGYSGANVLTF
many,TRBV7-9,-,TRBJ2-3,TGTGCCAGCAGCGAAGGATCTTCCACAGATACGCAGTATTTT,CASSEGSSTDTQYF
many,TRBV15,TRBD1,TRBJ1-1,TGTGCCACCAGCAGATACAGGGGTACGAACACTGAAGCTTTCTTT,CATSRYRGTNTEAFF
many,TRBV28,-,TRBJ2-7,TGTGCCAGCAGTTTAGGGGGAACAGGGTCCTACGAGCAGTACTTC,CASSLGGTGSYEQYF
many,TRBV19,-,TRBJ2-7,TGTGCCAGTAGTAGGGGGGACAGTCACGAGCAGTACTTC,CASSRGDSHEQYF
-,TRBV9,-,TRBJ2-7,TGTGCCAGCAGCGTAGGGATAGGGCTCTACGACGAGCAGTACTTC,CASSVGIGLYDEQYF
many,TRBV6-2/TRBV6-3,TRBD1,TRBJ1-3,TGTGCCAGCAGGCACAGGGGATTGTCTGGAAACACCATATATTTT,CASRHRGLSGNTIYF